The 21 T cell receptor beta chains below come from one sample, sequenced in a study of blood T cell repertoires in COVID-19. The table came from immunoSEQ multiplex PCR; TCRdb's copy has only in-frame clones and leaves some out. The sample contains about 210,000 clones, around three quarters of which appear only once. The sequenced sample was peripheral blood. These receptors originate from a woman between 65 and 79 years old with acute or convalescent COVID-19.

This chain uses TRBV27 with TRBJ1-4; 9 nucleotides line up with TRBD1. This CDR3 region has 18 residues. Per germline, CDR1 MNHEY and CDR2 SMNVEV (reference sequence). V shed 6 bases and J 2 bases; nucleotides not matched to a gene: 13. The CDR3 DNA reads TGTGCCAGCAGCCCCCTAATACTGACAGGGGGGACTAATGAAAAACTGTTTTTT. It encodes CASSPLILTGGTNEKLFF.

V and J are TRBV29-1 and TRBJ2-5; 8 bases fit TRBD1. Germline values: CDR1 SQVTM, CDR2 ANQGSEA. The CDR3 is 16 residues long. Trimming at V came to 1 base and at J to 4 bases, leaving 11 bases not matched to a gene. The CDR3 nucleotides read TGCAGCGTTGAAGTAAGGACAGGGCGAACGCTAGAGACCCAGTACTTC. It specifies CSVEVRTGRTLETQYF.

V is TRBV27 and J is TRBJ2-2, with 7 bases that match TRBD1. Germline CDR1 MNHEY, CDR2 SMNVEV (reference sequence). This CDR3 comprises 13 residues. Trimming at V came to 7 bases and at J to 6 bases, leaving 5 bases not matched to a gene. Here the CDR3 DNA reads TGTGCCAGCACCTACAGGGGTGCCGGGGAGCTGTTTTTT. This codes for CASTYRGAGELFF.

This rearrangement joins TRBV27 to TRBJ2-7; no clear D gene. The V and J ends lost 3 bases and 6 bases respectively, with 12 bases between them. This CDR3 spans 13 amino acids. The V gene's germline CDR1 is MNHEY and CDR2 SMNVEV (reference sequence). CDR3 sequence: CASSLSRRVEQYF. The DNA of the CDR3 is TGTGCCAGCAGTTTGAGCAGGCGAGTCGAGCAGTACTTC.

The V and J genes are TRBV18 and TRBJ1-3; D is ambiguous. The CDR3 consists of 16 residues. Trimming took off 0 bases at V and 3 bases at J, with 12 bases between the two ends. From germline, CDR1 is KGHSH and CDR2 LQKENI. The CDR3: CASSPPGWALGNTIYF. The CDR3 DNA sequence: TGTGCCAGCTCACCACCAGGCTGGGCACTTGGAAACACCATATATTTT.

V and J are TRBV7-2 and TRBJ1-3; tentatively, D is TRBD1 (6 bases). V was pared by 3 bases and J by 4 bases, with 13 bases between. Germline CDR1 reads SGHTA; CDR2 reads FQGNSA. There are 15 residues in the CDR3. CDR3 residues: CASSFSGAQGNTIYF. In nucleotides, the CDR3 is TGTGCCAGCAGCTTCTCAGGGGCACAAGGAAACACCATATATTTT. Based on the CDR3 plus reference TRBV7-2 and TRBJ1-3, the full variable domain is GAGVSQSPSNKVTEKGKDVELRCDPISGHTALYWYRQSLGQGLEFLIYFQGNSAPDKSGLPSDRFSAERTGGSVSTLTIQRTQQEDSAVYLCASSFSGAQGNTIYFGEGSWLTVV.

A few counts support this clone. The chain couples TRBV6-2 or TRBV6-3 to TRBJ2-1, with a weak D call TRBD2 (5 bases). CDR3 length: 15 amino acids. Trimming shortened V by 2 bases and J by 7 bases, and 15 bases separated the two germline ends. The germline CDR1 and CDR2 sequences are MNHEY and SVGEGT. The CDR3 sequence is CASSYGRGFVNEQFF. CDR3 DNA sequence: TGTGCCAGCAGTTACGGCCGGGGATTTGTGAATGAGCAGTTCTTC.

V usage is TRBV6-5 and J usage is TRBJ2-7, with a tentative D call TRBD2 (5 bases). V dropped 6 bases and J dropped 6 bases, with 15 bases sitting between them. The CDR3 length is 13 residues. CDR1 and CDR2 from the germline V gene are MNHEY and SVGAGI. CDR3 protein: CASSPLVPSEQYF. The CDR3 DNA reads TGTGCCAGCAGCCCACTAGTACCTTCCGAGCAGTACTTC.

The V call is TRBV7-2, the J call TRBJ2-7, with 14 bases lining up with TRBD2. The length of the CDR3 is 16 residues. CDR1 is SGHTA, CDR2 FQGNSA, per germline. The ends lost 5 bases at V and 3 bases at J; junction bases unmatched: 6. The CDR3 is CASSLPGTSGGYEQYV. In nucleotides, the CDR3 is TGTGCCAGCAGCCTACCCGGGACTAGCGGGGGCTACGAGCAGTACGTC.

The V call is TRBV21-1, the J call TRBJ2-7; TRBD1 is the table's D call and was not checked against the DNA. TRBV21-1 is marked as a pseudogene. The CDR3 runs 15 residues. CDR3 DNA: TGTGCCAGCACCCAGGACAGGGAGGCCTCCTACGAGCAGTACGTC. Translated, it gives CASTQDREASYEQYV.

The rearrangement joins TRBV30 to TRBJ2-7; 8 bases agree with TRBD2. The V gene end was trimmed by 3 bases and the J gene end by 2 bases; junction bases not matched to a gene: 9. CDR1 is GTSNPN, CDR2 SVGIG, per germline (reference sequence). CDR3 length: 15 amino acids. CDR3 protein: CAWRESGGGTYEQYF. CDR3 nucleotides: TGTGCCTGGAGAGAGAGCGGCGGGGGGACCTACGAGCAGTACTTC.

With regard to this clone: This same CDR3 is encoded by further DNA sequences in the sample. The genes are TRBV10-1 and TRBJ2-5; a possible D gene is TRBD1 (6 bases). Germline V lookup: CDR1 WNHNN, CDR2 SYGVQD (reference sequence). Deletions cut 0 bases from V and 2 bases from J, with 7 bases between. The CDR3 spans 14 residues. The CDR3 reads CASSESTGQETQYF. As DNA, the CDR3 is TGCGCCAGCAGTGAGTCTACAGGGCAAGAGACCCAGTACTTC.

This rearrangement joins TRBV18 to TRBJ2-2; unclear D gene. With 3 bases removed from V and 6 bases from J, the gap between germline ends came to 5 bases. Germline CDR1 is KGHSH and CDR2 is LQKENI. This CDR3 is built from 12 residues. CDR3 sequence (DNA): TGTGCCAGCTCACCTTCCGCCGGGGAGCTGTTTTTT. Translation: CASSPSAGELFF.

J is TRBJ2-1 and V is TRBV11-2, with 7 bases fitting TRBD1. The CDR3 runs 15 residues. Germline V gene data show CDR1 as SGHAT and CDR2 as FQNNGV. Trimming removed 1 base from V and 4 bases from J; junction bases left unmatched: 4. The CDR3 DNA reads as TGTGCCAGCAGCTTAGGACCGGACAGGTACAATGAGCAGTTCTTC. Protein product: CASSLGPDRYNEQFF. The full variable domain, completed using reference TRBV11-2 and TRBJ2-1, is EAGVAQSPRYKIIEKRQSVAFWCNPISGHATLYWYQQILGQGPKLLIQFQNNGVVDDSQLPKDRFSAERLKGVDSTLKIQPAKLEDSAVYLCASSLGPDRYNEQFFGPGTRLTVL.

This clone was seen a handful of times. The chain joins TRBV18 to TRBJ2-3; D gene unclear. This CDR3 contains 12 residues. Trimming removed 3 bases from V and 2 bases from J, with 3 bases in between. Germline assignment: CDR1 KGHSH and CDR2 LQKENI. CDR3 region: CASSPYTDTQYF. The CDR3 DNA follows: TGTGCCAGCTCACCCTACACAGATACGCAGTATTTT.

The chain links TRBV6-5 to TRBJ2-2, with 11 bases matching TRBD1. The V and J ends lost 7 bases and 6 bases, in that order; junction bases with no gene match: 4. Germline V CDR1 and CDR2: MNHEY, SVGAGI. This CDR3 comprises 14 residues. In DNA, the CDR3 is TGTGCCAGCACCCCGGGACAGGGGGCCGGGGAGCTGTTTTTT. Its protein product is CASTPGQGAGELFF.

The rearrangement links TRBV3-1 (or the pseudogene TRBV3-2) to TRBJ2-5; D is uncertain. From germline, CDR1 is LGHDT and CDR2 YNNKEL (reference sequence). The V and J ends lost 3 bases and 3 bases respectively, with 8 bases between them. CDR3 length: 13 residues. CDR3 sequence (DNA): TGTGCCAGCAGCCAGCCACAGAAAGAGACCCAGTACTTC. It translates to CASSQPQKETQYF.

The rearrangement joins TRBV12-3 or TRBV12-4 to TRBJ2-1; D unclear. V lost 0 bases, J lost 7 bases, and 4 bases lay in between. The CDR3 spans 12 residues. The CDR3 DNA reads as TGTGCCAGCAGTTTAGCGACTAATGAGCAGTTCTTC. Translation gives CASSLATNEQFF.

This clone was seen only once. The chain employs TRBV6-5 and TRBJ2-5; a weak D match, TRBD1 (6 bases). Germline V gene sequence: CDR1 MNHEY, CDR2 SVGAGI. Trimming took off 6 bases at V and 4 bases at J, with 12 bases between the two ends. CDR3 length equals 13 residues. The CDR3 is CASRSQGTETQYF. The DNA of the CDR3 is TGTGCCAGCAGATCACAGGGAACAGAGACCCAGTACTTC.

This clone has a handful of counts. This chain connects TRBV19 to TRBJ1-6; 7 bases are a match to TRBD1. With 5 bases clipped from V and 11 bases from J, the junction kept 3 bases outside the gene matches. CDR1 is LNHDA and CDR2 is SQIVND in the germline V gene (reference sequence). CDR3 length equals 12 residues. The CDR3 loop is CASSVQGAPLHF. The DNA for the CDR3 is TGTGCCAGTAGTGTCCAGGGGGCACCCCTCCACTTT.

J is TRBJ2-5 and V is TRBV18; TRBD2 is a possible D gene (6 bases). Between the trimmed V and J ends, which lost 0 bases and 6 bases, there was a span of 11 bases. The CDR3 totals 14 residues. The germline gives CDR1 KGHSH, CDR2 LQKENI. This CDR3 reads CASSPPGGVKTQYF. In DNA, the CDR3 is TGTGCCAGCTCACCACCAGGCGGGGTTAAGACCCAGTACTTC.